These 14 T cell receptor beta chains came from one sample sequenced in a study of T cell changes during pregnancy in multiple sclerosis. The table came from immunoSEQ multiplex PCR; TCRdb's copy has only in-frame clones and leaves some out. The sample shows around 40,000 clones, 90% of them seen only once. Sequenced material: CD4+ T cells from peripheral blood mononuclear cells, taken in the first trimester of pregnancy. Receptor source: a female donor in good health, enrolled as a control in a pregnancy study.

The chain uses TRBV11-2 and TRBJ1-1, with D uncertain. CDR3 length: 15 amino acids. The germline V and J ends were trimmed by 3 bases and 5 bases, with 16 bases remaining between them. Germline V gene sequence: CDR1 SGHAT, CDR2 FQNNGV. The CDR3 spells CASSFGTRRPTEAFF. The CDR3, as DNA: TGTGCCAGCAGCTTTGGTACAAGGAGGCCTACTGAAGCTTTCTTT.

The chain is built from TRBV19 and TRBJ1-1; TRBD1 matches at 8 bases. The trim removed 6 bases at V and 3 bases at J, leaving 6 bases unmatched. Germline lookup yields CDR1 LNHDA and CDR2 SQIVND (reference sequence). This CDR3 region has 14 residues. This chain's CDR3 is CASSWTGLDTEAFF. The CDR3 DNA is TGTGCCAGTAGCTGGACAGGGTTGGACACTGAAGCTTTCTTT.

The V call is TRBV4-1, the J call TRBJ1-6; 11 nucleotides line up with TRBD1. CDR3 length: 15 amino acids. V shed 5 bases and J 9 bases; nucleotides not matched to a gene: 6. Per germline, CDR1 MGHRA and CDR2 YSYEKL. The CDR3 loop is CASSSEGTGGSPLHF. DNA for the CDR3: TGCGCCAGCAGCTCTGAAGGGACAGGGGGTTCACCCCTCCACTTT.

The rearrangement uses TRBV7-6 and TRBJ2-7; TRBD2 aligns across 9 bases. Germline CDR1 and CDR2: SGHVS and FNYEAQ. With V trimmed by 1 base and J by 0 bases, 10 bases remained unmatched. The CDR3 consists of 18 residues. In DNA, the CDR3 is TGTGCCAGCAGCTTAGGCCCCCCGCTAGCGGGGAGCTCCTACGAGCAGTACTTC. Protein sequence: CASSLGPPLAGSSYEQYF. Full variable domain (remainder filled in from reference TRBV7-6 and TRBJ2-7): GAGVSQSPRYKVTKRGQDVALRCDPISGHVSLYWYRQALGQGPEFLTYFNYEAQQDKSGLPNDRFSAERPEGSISTLTIQRTEQRDSAMYRCASSLGPPLAGSSYEQYFGPGTRLTVT.

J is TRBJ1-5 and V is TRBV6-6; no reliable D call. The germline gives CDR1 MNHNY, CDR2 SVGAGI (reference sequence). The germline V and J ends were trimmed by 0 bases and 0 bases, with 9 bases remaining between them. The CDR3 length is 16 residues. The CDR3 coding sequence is TGTGCCAGCAGTTACTCGACGGGGTATAGCAATCAGCCCCAGCATTTT. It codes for CASSYSTGYSNQPQHF.

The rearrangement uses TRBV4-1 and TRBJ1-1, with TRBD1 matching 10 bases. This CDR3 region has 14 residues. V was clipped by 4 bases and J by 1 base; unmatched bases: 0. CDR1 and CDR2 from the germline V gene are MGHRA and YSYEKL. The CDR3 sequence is CASSRDRGNTEAFF. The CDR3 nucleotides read TGCGCCAGCAGCCGGGACAGGGGGAACACTGAAGCTTTCTTT.

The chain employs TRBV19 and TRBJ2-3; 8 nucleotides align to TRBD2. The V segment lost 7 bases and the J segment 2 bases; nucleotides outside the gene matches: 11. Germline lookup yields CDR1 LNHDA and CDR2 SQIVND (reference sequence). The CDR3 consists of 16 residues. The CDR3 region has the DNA TGTGCCAGTACCGATCCTAGCGGGCCGACCACAGATACGCAGTATTTT. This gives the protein CASTDPSGPTTDTQYF.

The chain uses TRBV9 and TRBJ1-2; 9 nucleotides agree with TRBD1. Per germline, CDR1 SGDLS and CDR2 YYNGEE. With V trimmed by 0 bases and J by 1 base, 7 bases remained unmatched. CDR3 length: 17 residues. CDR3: CASSVAQSGQGNYGYTF. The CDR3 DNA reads TGTGCCAGCAGCGTAGCGCAGTCGGGACAGGGTAACTATGGCTACACCTTC.

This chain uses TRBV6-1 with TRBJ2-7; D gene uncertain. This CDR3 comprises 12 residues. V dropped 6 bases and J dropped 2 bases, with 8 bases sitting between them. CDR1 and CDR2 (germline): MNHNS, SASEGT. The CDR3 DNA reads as TGTGCCAGCAGACAGCAAACCTACGAGCAGTACTTC. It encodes CASRQQTYEQYF.

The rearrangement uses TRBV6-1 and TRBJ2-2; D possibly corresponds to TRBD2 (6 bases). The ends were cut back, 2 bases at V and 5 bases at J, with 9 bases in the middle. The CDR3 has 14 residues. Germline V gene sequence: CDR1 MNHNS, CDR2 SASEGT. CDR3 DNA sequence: TGTGCCAGCAGTGAATTCGGGGGAACCGGGGAGCTGTTTTTT. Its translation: CASSEFGGTGELFF.

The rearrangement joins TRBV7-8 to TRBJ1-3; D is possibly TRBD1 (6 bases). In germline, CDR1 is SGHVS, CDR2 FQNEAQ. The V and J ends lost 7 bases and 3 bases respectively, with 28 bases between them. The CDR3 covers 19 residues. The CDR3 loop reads CASIKSQPAGQHFGNTIYF. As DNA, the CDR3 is TGTGCCAGCATAAAAAGTCAACCGGCAGGACAGCACTTTGGAAACACCATATATTTT.

DNA for the CDR3: TGCGCCAGCAGCCCTCCCGGGACAGAGAGGGGCTACACCTTC. Translated, it gives CASSPPGTERGYTF. The chain combines TRBV4-3 with TRBJ1-2; the match to TRBD1 covers 7 bases. V was clipped by 4 bases and J by 8 bases; unmatched bases: 10. Germline V lookup: CDR1 LGHNA, CDR2 YSLEER. This CDR3 has 14 amino acids.

In nucleotides, the CDR3 is TGCGCCAGCAGCCTATATGGACAGGGGGCCTATGGCTACACCTTC. Translating gives CASSLYGQGAYGYTF. The genes are TRBV4-3 and TRBJ1-2, with 11 positions matching TRBD1. The CDR3 runs 15 residues. Looked up from germline, CDR1 is LGHNA and CDR2 is YSLEER. Unmatched junction bases numbered 5, after V lost 4 bases and J lost 4 bases.

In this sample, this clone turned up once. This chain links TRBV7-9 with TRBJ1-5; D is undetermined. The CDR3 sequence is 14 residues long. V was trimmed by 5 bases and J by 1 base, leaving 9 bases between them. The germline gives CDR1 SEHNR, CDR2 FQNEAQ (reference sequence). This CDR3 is CASSPVQSNQPQHF. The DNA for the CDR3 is TGTGCCAGCAGCCCGGTACAGAGCAATCAGCCCCAGCATTTT.